The 5 T cell receptor beta chains in this list originate from one sample, sequenced in a study of memory CD4+ T cells and cytomegalovirus serostatus. Single viable CD3+CD4+CD8-CD45RO+ cells were sorted as the memory CD4+ T cells. The protocol was immunoSEQ multiplex PCR, while the TCRdb copy is restricted to in-frame clones and leaves out a portion. The repertoire consists of about 75,000 clones, with just under 80% occurring once and the leading ten covering about 2.5%. Sequencing was done on a sample of memory CD4+ T cells from blood. These receptors were obtained from an adult in good health and CMV-seropositive.

The chain carries TRBV28 and TRBJ1-5; D call uncertain. This CDR3 has 14 residues. With 8 bases removed from V and 3 bases from J, the gap between germline ends came to 14 bases. Germline values: CDR1 MDHEN, CDR2 SYDVKM. Written as DNA, the CDR3 is TGTGCCAGCGGGCAGAGGTCAATCAATCAGCCCCAGCATTTT. Protein: CASGQRSINQPQHF. Complete variable domain (other parts from reference TRBV28 and TRBJ1-5): DVKVTQSSRYLVKRTGEKVFLECVQDMDHENMFWYRQDPGLGLRLIYFSYDVKMKEKGDIPEGYSVSREKKERFSLILESASTNQTSMYLCASGQRSINQPQHFGDGTRLSIL.

The chain carries TRBV5-4 and TRBJ1-1; a possible D gene is TRBD1 (6 bases). Germline V gene lookup returns CDR1 SGHNT and CDR2 YYREEE (reference sequence). V shed 4 bases and J shed 10 bases, with 17 bases lying between them. CDR3 length: 13 residues. The CDR3 coding sequence is TGTGCCAGCAGCCAAGAAATCGGGACAAGAGCTTTCTTT. Protein sequence: CASSQEIGTRAFF.

The chain combines TRBV7-2 with TRBJ1-5; no clear D gene. V was pared by 3 bases and J by 4 bases, with 4 bases between. The CDR3 is 12 residues long. In germline, CDR1 is SGHTA, CDR2 FQGNSA. The CDR3 here is CASSFANQPQHF. CDR3 nucleotides: TGTGCCAGCAGCTTCGCGAATCAGCCCCAGCATTTT.

The rearrangement joins TRBV5-1 to TRBJ1-2; 10 bases are a match to TRBD1. Germline lookup yields CDR1 SGHRS and CDR2 YFSETQ. V lost 1 base, J lost 5 bases, and 8 bases stayed unmatched. The CDR3 extends over 16 amino acids. The CDR3, as DNA: TGCGCCAGCAGCTTGTTCCCCATGGACAGGGGGTATGGCTACACCTTC. Protein product: CASSLFPMDRGYGYTF.

CDR3 region: CASNIQVSVHEQYF. Written as DNA, the CDR3 is TGTGCCAGCAATATACAGGTTAGCGTCCACGAGCAGTACTTC. The rearrangement links TRBV2 to TRBJ2-7, with D perhaps TRBD1 or TRBD2 (5 bases each). This CDR3 is 14 amino acids long. V lost 7 bases, J lost 5 bases, and 18 bases lay in between. Looked up from germline, CDR1 is SNHLY and CDR2 is FYNNEI.